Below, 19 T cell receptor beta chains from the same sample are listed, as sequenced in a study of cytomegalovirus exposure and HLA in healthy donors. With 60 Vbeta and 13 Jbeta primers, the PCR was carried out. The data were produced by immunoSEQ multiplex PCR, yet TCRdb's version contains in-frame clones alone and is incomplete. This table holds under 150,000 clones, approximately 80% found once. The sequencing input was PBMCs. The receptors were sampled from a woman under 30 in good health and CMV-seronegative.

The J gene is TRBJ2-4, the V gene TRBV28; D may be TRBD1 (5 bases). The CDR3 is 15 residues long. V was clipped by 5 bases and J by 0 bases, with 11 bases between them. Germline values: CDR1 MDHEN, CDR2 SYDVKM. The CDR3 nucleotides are TGTGCCAGCAGTATAACGACAGTAGCCAAAAACATTCAGTACTTC. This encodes CASSITTVAKNIQYF.

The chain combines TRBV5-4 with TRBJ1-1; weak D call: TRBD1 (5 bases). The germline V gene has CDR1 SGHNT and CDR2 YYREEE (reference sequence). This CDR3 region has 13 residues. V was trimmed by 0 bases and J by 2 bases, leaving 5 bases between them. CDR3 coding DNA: TGTGCCAGCAGCTTGGGGGGCAACACTGAAGCTTTCTTT. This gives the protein CASSLGGNTEAFF.

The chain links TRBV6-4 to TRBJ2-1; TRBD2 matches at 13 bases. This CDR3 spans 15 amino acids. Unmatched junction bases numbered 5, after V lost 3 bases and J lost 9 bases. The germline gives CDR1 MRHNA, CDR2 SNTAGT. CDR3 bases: TGTGCCAGCAGTGAATGGACTAGCGGGAGAGGTGAGCAGTTCTTC. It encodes CASSEWTSGRGEQFF.

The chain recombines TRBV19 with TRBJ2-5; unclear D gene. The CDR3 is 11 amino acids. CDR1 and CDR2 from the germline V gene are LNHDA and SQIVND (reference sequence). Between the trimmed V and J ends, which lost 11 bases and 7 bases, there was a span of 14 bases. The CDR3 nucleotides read TGTGCCTCCAGCGTCGAGATGACCCAGTACTTC. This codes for CASSVEMTQYF.

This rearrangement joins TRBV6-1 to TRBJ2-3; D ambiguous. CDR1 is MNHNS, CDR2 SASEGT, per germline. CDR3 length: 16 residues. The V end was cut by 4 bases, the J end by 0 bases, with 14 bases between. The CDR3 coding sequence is TGTGCCAGCAGTGTCTTTAGGAGCCCTAGCACAGATACGCAGTATTTT. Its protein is CASSVFRSPSTDTQYF.

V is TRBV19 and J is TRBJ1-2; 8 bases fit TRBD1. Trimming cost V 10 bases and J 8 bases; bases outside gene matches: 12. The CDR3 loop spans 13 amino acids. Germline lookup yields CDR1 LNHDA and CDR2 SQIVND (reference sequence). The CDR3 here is CATRQGHSGGYTF. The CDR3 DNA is TGTGCCACCAGACAGGGGCATTCGGGAGGCTACACCTTC.

CDR3 DNA: TGTGCCAGCAGTGAATTATTGACAGGGGTGGGCACAGATACGCAGTATTTT. This sequence encodes CASSELLTGVGTDTQYF. The chain combines TRBV2 with TRBJ2-3; 8 nucleotides align to TRBD1. V trimming: 2 bases; J trimming: 1 base; junction bases outside the gene matches: 8. This CDR3 region has 17 residues. Germline CDR1 is SNHLY and CDR2 is FYNNEI.

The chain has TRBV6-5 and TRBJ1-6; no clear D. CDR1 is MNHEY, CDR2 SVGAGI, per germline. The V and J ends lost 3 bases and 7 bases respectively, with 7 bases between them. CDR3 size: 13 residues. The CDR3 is CASSYLQNSPLHF. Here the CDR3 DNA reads TGTGCCAGCAGTTATTTACAGAATTCACCCCTCCACTTT.

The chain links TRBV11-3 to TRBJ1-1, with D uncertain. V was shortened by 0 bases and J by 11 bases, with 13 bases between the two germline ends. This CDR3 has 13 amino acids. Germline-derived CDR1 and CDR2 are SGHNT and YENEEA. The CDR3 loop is CASSLDVGGDAFF. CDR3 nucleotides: TGTGCCAGCAGCTTAGATGTCGGCGGAGACGCTTTCTTT.

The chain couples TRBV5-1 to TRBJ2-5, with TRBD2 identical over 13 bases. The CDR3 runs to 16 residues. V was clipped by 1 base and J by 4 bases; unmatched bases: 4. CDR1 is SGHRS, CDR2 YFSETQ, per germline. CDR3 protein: CASSLQLAGGPETQYF. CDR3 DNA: TGCGCCAGCAGCTTGCAACTAGCGGGGGGGCCAGAGACCCAGTACTTC.

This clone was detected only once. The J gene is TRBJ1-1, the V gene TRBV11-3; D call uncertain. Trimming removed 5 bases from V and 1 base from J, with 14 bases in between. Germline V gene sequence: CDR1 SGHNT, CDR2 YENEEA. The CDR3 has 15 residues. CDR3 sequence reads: CASSGTGIPNTEAFF. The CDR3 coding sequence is TGTGCCAGCAGCGGTACGGGTATCCCGAACACTGAAGCTTTCTTT.

The CDR3 protein is CASSLRGQGELFF. As DNA, the CDR3 is TGTGCCAGCAGCTTAAGGGGGCAAGGGGAGCTGTTTTTT. The chain links TRBV11-3 to TRBJ2-2, with 7 positions matching TRBD1. Germline V gene sequence: CDR1 SGHNT, CDR2 YENEEA. V lost 2 bases, J lost 8 bases, and 2 bases stayed unmatched. This CDR3 spans 13 amino acids.

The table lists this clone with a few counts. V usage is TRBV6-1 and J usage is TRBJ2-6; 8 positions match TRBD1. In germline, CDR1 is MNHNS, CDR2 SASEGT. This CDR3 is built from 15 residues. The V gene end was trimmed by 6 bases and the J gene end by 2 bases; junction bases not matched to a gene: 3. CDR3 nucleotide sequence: TGTGCCAGCAGGCAACAGGGGGCTGGGGCCAACGTCCTGACTTTC. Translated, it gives CASRQQGAGANVLTF.

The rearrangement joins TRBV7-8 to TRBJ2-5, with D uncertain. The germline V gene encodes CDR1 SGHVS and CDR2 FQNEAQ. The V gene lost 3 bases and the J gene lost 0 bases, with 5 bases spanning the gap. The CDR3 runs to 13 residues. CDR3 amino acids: CASSFTDQETQYF. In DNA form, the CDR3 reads TGTGCCAGCAGCTTCACAGACCAAGAGACCCAGTACTTC. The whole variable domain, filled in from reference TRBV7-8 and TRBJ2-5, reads GAGVSQSPRYKVAKRGQDVALRCDPISGHVSLFWYQQALGQGPEFLTYFQNEAQLDKSGLPSDRFFAERPEGSVSTLKIQRTQQEDSAVYLCASSFTDQETQYFGPGTRLLVL.

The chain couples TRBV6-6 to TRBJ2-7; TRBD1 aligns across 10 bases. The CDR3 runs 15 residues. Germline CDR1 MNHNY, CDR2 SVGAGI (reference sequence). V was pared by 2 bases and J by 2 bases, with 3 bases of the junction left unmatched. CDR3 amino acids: CASSYDGTGAYEQYF. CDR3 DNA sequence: TGTGCCAGCAGTTACGATGGGACAGGGGCCTACGAGCAGTACTTC.

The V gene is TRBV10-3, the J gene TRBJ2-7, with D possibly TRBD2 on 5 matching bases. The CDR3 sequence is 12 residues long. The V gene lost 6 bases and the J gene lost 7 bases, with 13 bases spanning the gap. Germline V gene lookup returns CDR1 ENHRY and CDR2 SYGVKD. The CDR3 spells CAISPAVREQYF. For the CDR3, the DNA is TGTGCCATCAGCCCAGCGGTGAGGGAGCAGTACTTC.

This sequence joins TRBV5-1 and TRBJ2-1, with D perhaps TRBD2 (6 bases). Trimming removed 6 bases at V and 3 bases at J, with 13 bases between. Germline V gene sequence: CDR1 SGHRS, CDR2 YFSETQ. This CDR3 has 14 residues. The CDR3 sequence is CASTIVGGYNEQFF. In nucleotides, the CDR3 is TGCGCCAGCACCATAGTGGGAGGCTACAATGAGCAGTTCTTC. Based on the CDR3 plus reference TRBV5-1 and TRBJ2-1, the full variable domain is KAGVTQTPRYLIKTRGQQVTLSCSPISGHRSVSWYQQTPGQGLQFLFEYFSETQRNKGNFPGRFSGRQFSNSRSEMNVSTLELGDSALYLCASTIVGGYNEQFFGPGTRLTVL.

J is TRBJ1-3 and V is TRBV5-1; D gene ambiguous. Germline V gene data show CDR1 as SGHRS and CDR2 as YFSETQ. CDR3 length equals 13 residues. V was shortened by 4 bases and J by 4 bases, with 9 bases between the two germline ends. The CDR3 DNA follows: TGCGCCAGCAGCCCTTATTCCGGAAACACCATATATTTT. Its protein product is CASSPYSGNTIYF.

CDR3 nucleotide sequence: TGTGCCAGCAGCGTAGAGAAAGGGGGCCGGTATGAGCAGTTCTTC. This codes for CASSVEKGGRYEQFF. J is TRBJ2-1 and V is TRBV9; 7 bases fit TRBD1. The CDR3 length is 15 residues. Germline CDR1 and CDR2: SGDLS and YYNGEE. Germline trimming cut 0 bases from V and 8 bases from J; bases unmatched to any gene: 8.